Listed below are T cell receptor beta chains from one sample, sequenced in a study of cytomegalovirus exposure and HLA in healthy donors. Profiled with immunoSEQ multiplex PCR; TCRdb holds only in-frame clones, not every one. The sample has fewer than 150,000 clones. The sequencing input was PBMCs. The source of these receptors is a man between 35 and 55 years old in good health and CMV-seronegative. CDR3s include the opening cysteine and the closing phenylalanine or tryptophan. The order of the fields is J gene, D gene, V gene, CDR3 protein, CDR3 DNA. The D gene is left open where the match is weak.

>TRBJ2-7|TRBD1|TRBV4-1
CASSQVGTGTYEQYF
TGCGCCAGCAGCCAAGTCGGGACAGGAACCTACGAGCAGTACTTC
>TRBJ1-1|NA|TRBV14
CASSLYLNTEAFF
TGTGCCAGCAGTCTTTACTTGAACACTGAAGCTTTCTTT
>TRBJ2-5|TRBD2|TRBV5-1
CASSGPLGGGQETQYF
TGCGCCAGCAGCGGACCTTTGGGGGGGGGACAAGAGACCCAGTACTTC
>TRBJ1-2|TRBD1|TRBV6-5
CASSGRQGQGYTF
TGTGCCAGTAGTGGAAGACAGGGTCAGGGCTACACCTTC
>TRBJ2-1|NA|TRBV6-5
CASSYVFDRIYEQFF
TGTGCCAGCAGTTACGTTTTCGACAGGATCTATGAGCAGTTCTTC
>TRBJ1-2|NA|TRBV19
CASSKPATAQNNYGYTF
TGTGCCAGTAGTAAGCCGGCGACAGCGCAGAATAACTATGGCTACACCTTT
>TRBJ1-4|TRBD1|TRBV19
CASSRLRDRGANEKLFF
TGTGCCAGTAGTCGATTACGTGACAGGGGGGCTAATGAAAAACTGTTTTTT
>TRBJ2-5|NA|TRBV9
CASSVGAGETQYF
TGTGCCAGCAGCGTAGGGGCAGGGGAGACCCAGTACTTC
>TRBJ2-7|TRBD1|TRBV15
CATSNRDRDYEQYF
TGTGCCACCAGCAACCGGGACAGGGACTACGAGCAGTACTTC
>TRBJ2-7|NA|TRBV11-2
CASSAGLPEQYF
TGTGCCAGCAGCGCGGGACTTCCCGAGCAGTACTTC
>TRBJ2-5|NA|TRBV7-9
CASSLASGQETQYF
TGTGCCAGCAGCTTAGCGTCGGGCCAAGAGACCCAGTACTTC
>TRBJ2-5|TRBD1|TRBV6-5
CASSAQGLSEETQYF
TGTGCCAGCAGTGCACAGGGGTTGTCAGAAGAGACCCAGTACTTC
>TRBJ1-2|TRBD1|TRBV5-6
CASSSQSRDRGRSYGYTF
TGTGCCAGCAGCTCCCAGTCCCGGGACAGGGGGCGAAGCTATGGCTACACCTTC
>TRBJ1-1|NA|TRBV29-1
CSVSSGGYRWVNTEAFF
TGCAGCGTCTCTTCGGGAGGGTATCGTTGGGTGAACACTGAAGCTTTCTTT
>TRBJ1-5|NA|TRBV23-1
CASSQRGCQPQHF
TGCGCCAGCAGTCAAAGGGGATGCCAGCCCCAGCATTTT
>TRBJ1-5|NA|TRBV29-1
CSALPGVGNQPQHF
TGCAGCGCTTTGCCAGGCGTTGGCAATCAGCCCCAGCATTTT
>TRBJ1-4|NA|TRBV2
CASSERAVQNEKLFF
TGTGCCAGCAGTGAGAGGGCAGTCCAAAATGAAAAACTGTTTTTT
>TRBJ2-2|TRBD1|TRBV5-4
CASSLGKGGITGELFF
TGTGCCAGCAGCTTGGGGAAAGGGGGCATCACCGGGGAGCTGTTTTTT
>TRBJ2-1|TRBD2|TRBV9
CASSVGSTSSDEQFF
TGTGCCAGCAGCGTAGGTTCGACTAGCTCCGATGAGCAGTTCTTC
>TRBJ2-2|NA|TRBV9
CASGGGGAPNTGELFF
TGTGCCAGCGGAGGAGGAGGGGCCCCAAACACCGGGGAGCTGTTTTTT
>TRBJ2-5|NA|TRBV14
CASSQAPRGGETQYF
TGTGCCAGCAGCCAAGCTCCGAGGGGAGGAGAGACCCAGTACTTC
>TRBJ2-1|NA|TRBV5-4
CASSRDSVSYNEQFF
TGTGCCAGCAGCCGAGACTCAGTCTCCTACAATGAGCAGTTCTTC
>TRBJ2-7|TRBD2|TRBV7-6
CASSSPGLAEQYF
TGTGCCAGCAGCTCGCCGGGACTAGCCGAGCAGTACTTC
>TRBJ1-5|NA|TRBV21-1
CASSRGVEPQHF
TGTGCCAGCAGCCGCGGAGTGGAGCCCCAGCATTTT
>TRBJ1-5|NA|TRBV4-2
CASSPQTGLSNQPQHF
TGTGCCAGCAGCCCACAAACAGGGTTGAGCAATCAGCCCCAGCATTTT
>TRBJ2-3|NA|TRBV10-3
CAIRFDFVQDTQYF
TGTGCCATCAGGTTTGACTTTGTCCAAGATACGCAGTATTTT
>TRBJ2-5|TRBD2|TRBV2
CASSGGASETQYF
TGTGCCAGTAGCGGGGGGGCCAGTGAGACCCAGTACTTC
>TRBJ1-2|NA|TRBV5-1
CASSAGPGVGYGYTF
TGCGCCAGCAGCGCAGGACCGGGGGTAGGATATGGCTACACCTTC
>TRBJ2-3|NA|TRBV25-1
CASSEPSRVDTQYF
TGTGCCAGCAGTGAACCGAGCCGAGTAGATACGCAGTATTTT
>TRBJ2-4|NA|TRBV21-1
CASSKGGDIQYF
TGTGCCAGCAGCAAGGGAGGGGACATTCAGTACTTC
>TRBJ2-1|TRBD2|TRBV7-3
CASSLQAGVEQFF
TGTGCCAGCAGCTTACAAGCGGGGGTTGAGCAGTTCTTC
>TRBJ1-1|NA|TRBV18
CASSREDTEAFF
TGTGCCAGCTCACGGGAGGACACTGAAGCTTTCTTT
>TRBJ1-6|NA|TRBV7-9
CASSLARSGDMHSPLHF
TGTGCCAGCAGCTTAGCCCGCAGCGGGGATATGCATTCACCCCTCCACTTT
>TRBJ2-7|NA|TRBV7-4
CASSLVDEAPYEQYF
TGTGCCAGCAGCTTAGTAGACGAGGCCCCCTACGAGCAGTACTTC
>TRBJ2-7|TRBD2|TRBV7-8
CASSLVVAGEYEQYF
TGTGCCAGCAGCTTAGTGGTAGCGGGGGAGTACGAGCAGTACTTC
>TRBJ2-7|NA|TRBV27
CASSSGLGRGSTEQYF
TGTGCCAGCAGTTCAGGATTGGGCCGGGGTTCAACCGAGCAGTACTTC
>TRBJ1-5|TRBD1|TRBV28
CASIGGTVAIWPQHF
TGTGCCAGCATAGGCGGGACAGTAGCAATCTGGCCCCAGCATTTT
>TRBJ2-3|NA|TRBV7-9
CASSMTDTQYF
TGTGCCAGCAGTATGACAGATACGCAGTATTTT
>TRBJ1-6|TRBD1|TRBV6-4
CASSGGTGINSPLHF
TGTGCCAGCAGTGGGGGGACAGGGATCAATTCACCCCTCCACTTT
>TRBJ2-5|NA|TRBV7-6
CASSFAATEEETQYF
TGTGCCAGCAGCTTTGCTGCCACGGAGGAGGAGACCCAGTACTTC
>TRBJ1-5|TRBD1|TRBV2
CASRATGTGLNQPQHF
TGTGCCAGCAGAGCCACCGGGACAGGGCTCAATCAGCCCCAGCATTTT
>TRBJ2-3|TRBD2|TRBV9
CASSVDPFREGTDTQYF
TGTGCCAGCAGCGTAGACCCCTTCCGGGAGGGAACAGATACGCAGTATTTT
>TRBJ2-1|TRBD2|TRBV5-1
CASSLELAGLNEQFF
TGCGCCAGCAGCTTGGAACTAGCGGGATTGAATGAGCAGTTCTTC
>TRBJ2-3|TRBD1|TRBV29-1
CSVELRDRVSDTQYF
TGCAGCGTTGAATTACGGGACAGGGTCTCGGATACGCAGTATTTT
>TRBJ1-2|NA|TRBV29-1
CSVEGGAVGGYTF
TGCAGCGTTGAGGGGGGGGCAGTTGGGGGCTACACCTTC
>TRBJ1-6|NA|TRBV6-6
CASSYGDIPAGSPLHF
TGTGCCAGCAGTTACGGAGACATCCCGGCGGGATCACCCCTCCACTTT
>TRBJ2-2|NA|TRBV27
CASSFHAGRNTGELFF
TGTGCCAGCAGTTTCCACGCGGGGAGGAACACCGGGGAGCTGTTTTTT
>TRBJ2-5|NA|TRBV7-2
CASSLARAFQETQYF
TGTGCCAGCAGCTTAGCGAGGGCCTTCCAAGAGACCCAGTACTTC
>TRBJ1-2|TRBD1|TRBV7-3
CASSLGTGSDYGYTF
TGTGCCAGCAGCTTAGGGACAGGGAGTGACTATGGCTACACCTTC
>TRBJ1-3|NA|TRBV2
CASSELPGGNTIYF
TGTGCCAGCAGTGAACTTCCGGGGGGAAACACCATATATTTT
>TRBJ2-7|NA|TRBV29-1
CSAATSSYEQYF
TGCAGCGCTGCCACGAGCTCCTACGAGCAGTACTTC